The clone carrying this T cell receptor (beta chain) was seen only a few times. TCRdb's copy holds only in-frame clones and misses some; the assay was immunoSEQ multiplex PCR. The table includes about 110,000 clones, less than 75% detected once. In germline, CDR1 is SGHNT, CDR2 YENEEA. The V and J ends lost 4 bases and 4 bases, in that order; junction bases with no gene match: 4. This CDR3 comprises 16 residues. The sample comes from a study of blood T cell repertoires in COVID-19. Background on the study: The United States, Italy and Spain were the sources of the acute and convalescent COVID-19 samples.

This chain joins TRBV11-3 and TRBJ2-3; TRBD2 agrees at 14 bases. The source of this sequence is a woman aged 40 to 49 with acute or convalescent COVID-19. Material for sequencing was peripheral blood. CDR3 sequence: CASSSGLAGESDTQYF. The DNA for the CDR3 is TGTGCCAGCAGCTCGGGACTAGCGGGGGAGTCAGATACGCAGTATTTT.